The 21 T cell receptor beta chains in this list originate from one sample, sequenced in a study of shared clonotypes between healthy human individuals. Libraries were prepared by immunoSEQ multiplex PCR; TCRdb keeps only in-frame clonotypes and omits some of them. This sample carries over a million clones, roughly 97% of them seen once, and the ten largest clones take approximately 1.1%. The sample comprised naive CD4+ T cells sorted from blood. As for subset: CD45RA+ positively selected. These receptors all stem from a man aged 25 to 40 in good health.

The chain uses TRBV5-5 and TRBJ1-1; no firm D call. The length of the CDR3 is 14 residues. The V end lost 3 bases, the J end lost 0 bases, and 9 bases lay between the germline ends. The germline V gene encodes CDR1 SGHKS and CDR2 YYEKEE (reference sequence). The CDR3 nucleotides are TGTGCCAGCAGCTCGCGGGCCATGAACACTGAAGCTTTCTTT. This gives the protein CASSSRAMNTEAFF.

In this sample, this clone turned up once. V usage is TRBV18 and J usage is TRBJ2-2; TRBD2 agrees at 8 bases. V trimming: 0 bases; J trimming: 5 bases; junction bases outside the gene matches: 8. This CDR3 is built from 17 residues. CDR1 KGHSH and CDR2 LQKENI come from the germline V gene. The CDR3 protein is CASSPPGGRPRTGELFF. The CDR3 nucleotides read TGTGCCAGCTCACCACCGGGCGGGAGGCCGCGGACCGGGGAGCTGTTTTTT. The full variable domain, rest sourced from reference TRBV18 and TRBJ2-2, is NAGVMQNPRHLVRRRGQEARLRCSPMKGHSHVYWYRQLPEEGLKFMVYLQKENIIDESGMPKERFSAEFPKEGPSILRIQQVVRGDSAAYFCASSPPGGRPRTGELFFGEGSRLTVL.

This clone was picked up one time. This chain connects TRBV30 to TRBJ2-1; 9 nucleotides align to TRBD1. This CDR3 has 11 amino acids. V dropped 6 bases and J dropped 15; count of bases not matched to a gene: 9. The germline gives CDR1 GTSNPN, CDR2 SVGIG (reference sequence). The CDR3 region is CACNPGTGLFF. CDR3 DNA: TGTGCCTGTAACCCCGGGACAGGGCTGTTCTTC.

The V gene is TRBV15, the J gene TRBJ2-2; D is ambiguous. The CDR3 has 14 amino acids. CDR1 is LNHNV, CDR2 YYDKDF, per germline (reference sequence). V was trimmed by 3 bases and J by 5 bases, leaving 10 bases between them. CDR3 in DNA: TGTGCCACCAGCAGGGACCAGGCAACCGGGGAGCTGTTTTTT. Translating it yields CATSRDQATGELFF. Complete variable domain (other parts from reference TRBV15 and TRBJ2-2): DAMVIQNPRYQVTQFGKPVTLSCSQTLNHNVMYWYQQKSSQAPKLLFHYYDKDFNNEADTPDNFQSRRPNTSFCFLDIRSPGLGDTAMYLCATSRDQATGELFFGEGSRLTVL.

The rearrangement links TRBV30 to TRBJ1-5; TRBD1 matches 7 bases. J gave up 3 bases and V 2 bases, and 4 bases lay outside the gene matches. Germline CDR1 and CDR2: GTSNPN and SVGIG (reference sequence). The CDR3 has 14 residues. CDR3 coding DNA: TGTGCCTGGAGTTACAGGGGCCCCAATCAGCCCCAGCATTTT. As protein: CAWSYRGPNQPQHF.

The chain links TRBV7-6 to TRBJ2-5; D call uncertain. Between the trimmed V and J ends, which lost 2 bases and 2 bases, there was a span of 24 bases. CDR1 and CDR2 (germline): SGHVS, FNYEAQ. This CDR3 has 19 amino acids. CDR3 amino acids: CASSLPIGSVGSRQETQYF. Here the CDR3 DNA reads TGTGCCAGCAGCTTACCGATAGGGTCGGTTGGTTCTCGACAAGAGACCCAGTACTTC.

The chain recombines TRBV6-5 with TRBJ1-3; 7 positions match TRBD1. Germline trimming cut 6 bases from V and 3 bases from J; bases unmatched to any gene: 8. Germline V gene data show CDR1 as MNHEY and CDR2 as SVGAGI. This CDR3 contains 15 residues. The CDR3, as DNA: TGTGCCAGCAGCGATTCAGGGGGATTTGGAAACACCATATATTTT. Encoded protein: CASSDSGGFGNTIYF.

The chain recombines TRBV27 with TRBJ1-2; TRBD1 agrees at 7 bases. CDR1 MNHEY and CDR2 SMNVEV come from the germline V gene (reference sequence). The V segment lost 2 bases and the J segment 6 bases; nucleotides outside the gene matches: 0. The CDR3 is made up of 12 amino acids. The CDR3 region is CASSLTGDGYTF. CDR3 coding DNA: TGTGCCAGCAGTTTAACAGGGGATGGCTACACCTTC.

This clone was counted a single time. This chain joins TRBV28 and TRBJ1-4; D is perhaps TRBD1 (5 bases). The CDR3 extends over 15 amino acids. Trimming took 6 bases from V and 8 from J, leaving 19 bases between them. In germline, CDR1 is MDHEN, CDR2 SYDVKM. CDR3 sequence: CASSVPGRDREKLFF. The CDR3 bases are TGTGCCAGCAGCGTACCAGGGAGGGATCGGGAAAAACTGTTTTTT.

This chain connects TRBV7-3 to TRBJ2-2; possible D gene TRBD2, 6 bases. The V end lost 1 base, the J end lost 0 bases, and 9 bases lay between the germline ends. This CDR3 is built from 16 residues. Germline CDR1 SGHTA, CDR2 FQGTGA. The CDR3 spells CASSLRRGSNTGELFF. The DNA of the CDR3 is TGTGCCAGCAGCTTAAGGAGGGGATCGAACACCGGGGAGCTGTTTTTT. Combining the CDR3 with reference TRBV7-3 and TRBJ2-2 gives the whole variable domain GAGVSQTPSNKVTEKGKYVELRCDPISGHTALYWYRQSLGQGPEFLIYFQGTGAADDSGLPNDRFFAVRPEGSVSTLKIQRTERGDSAVYLCASSLRRGSNTGELFFGEGSRLTVL.

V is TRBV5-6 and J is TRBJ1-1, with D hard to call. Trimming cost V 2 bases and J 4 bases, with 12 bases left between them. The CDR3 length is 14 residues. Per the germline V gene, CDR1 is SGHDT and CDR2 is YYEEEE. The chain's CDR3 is CASSLSHFFTEAFF. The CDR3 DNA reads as TGTGCCAGCAGCTTATCACACTTCTTCACTGAAGCTTTCTTT.

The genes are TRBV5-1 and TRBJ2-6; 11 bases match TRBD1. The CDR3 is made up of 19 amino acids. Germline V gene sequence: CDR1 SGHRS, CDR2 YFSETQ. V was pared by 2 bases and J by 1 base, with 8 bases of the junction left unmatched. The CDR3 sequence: CASSFSGTGGSSGANVLTF. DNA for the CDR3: TGCGCCAGCAGCTTTAGTGGGACAGGGGGGTCGTCTGGGGCCAACGTCCTGACTTTC.

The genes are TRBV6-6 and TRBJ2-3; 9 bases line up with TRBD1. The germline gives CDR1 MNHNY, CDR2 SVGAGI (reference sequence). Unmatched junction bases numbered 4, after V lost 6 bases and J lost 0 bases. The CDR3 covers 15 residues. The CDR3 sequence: CASRGTGISTDTQYF. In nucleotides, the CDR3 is TGTGCCAGCAGGGGGACAGGGATTAGCACAGATACGCAGTATTTT.

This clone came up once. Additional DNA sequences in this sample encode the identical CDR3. For the CDR3, the DNA is TGCGCCAGCAGCTCGACAGGGGCCGGGGAGACCCAGTACTTC. Its protein product is CASSSTGAGETQYF. This rearrangement joins TRBV5-1 to TRBJ2-5, with 8 bases that match TRBD1. The length of the CDR3 is 14 residues. Unmatched junction bases numbered 6, after V lost 3 bases and J lost 5 bases. In germline, CDR1 is SGHRS, CDR2 YFSETQ.

The CDR3 region has the DNA TGTGCCAGCAGTTCCCGGACAGGGGGAGCACTCCAAGAGACCCAGTACTTC. This translates into CASSSRTGGALQETQYF. The chain has TRBV27 and TRBJ2-5, with 10 bases aligning to TRBD1. The CDR3 spans 17 residues. Germline V gene lookup returns CDR1 MNHEY and CDR2 SMNVEV (reference sequence). The V gene end was trimmed by 4 bases and the J gene end by 1 base; junction bases not matched to a gene: 9.

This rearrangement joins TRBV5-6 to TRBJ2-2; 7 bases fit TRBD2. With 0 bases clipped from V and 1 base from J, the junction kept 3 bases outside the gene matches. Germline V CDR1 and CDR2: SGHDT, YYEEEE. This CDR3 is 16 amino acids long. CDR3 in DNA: TGTGCCAGCAGCTTGGTTAGCGGGTTGAACACCGGGGAGCTGTTTTTT. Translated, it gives CASSLVSGLNTGELFF. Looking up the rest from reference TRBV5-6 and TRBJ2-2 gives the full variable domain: DAGVTQSPTHLIKTRGQQVTLRCSPKSGHDTVSWYQQALGQGPQFIFQYYEEEERQRGNFPDRFSGHQFPNYSSELNVNALLLGDSALYLCASSLVSGLNTGELFFGEGSRLTVL.

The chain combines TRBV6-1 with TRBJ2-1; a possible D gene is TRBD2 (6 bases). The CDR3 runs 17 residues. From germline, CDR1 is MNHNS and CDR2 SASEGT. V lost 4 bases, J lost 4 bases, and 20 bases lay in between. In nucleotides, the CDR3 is TGTGCCAGCAGTGCCCGGGACTCAAACGCAGGGTACAATGAGCAGTTCTTC. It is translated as CASSARDSNAGYNEQFF.

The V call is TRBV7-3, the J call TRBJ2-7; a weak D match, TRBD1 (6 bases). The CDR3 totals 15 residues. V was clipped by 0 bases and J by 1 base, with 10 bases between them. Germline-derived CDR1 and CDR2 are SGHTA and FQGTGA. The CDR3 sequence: CASSLTTGPSYEQYF. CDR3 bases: TGTGCCAGCAGCTTAACCACAGGGCCGTCCTACGAGCAGTACTTC. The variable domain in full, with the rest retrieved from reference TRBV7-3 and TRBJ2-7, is GAGVSQTPSNKVTEKGKYVELRCDPISGHTALYWYRQSLGQGPEFLIYFQGTGAADDSGLPNDRFFAVRPEGSVSTLKIQRTERGDSAVYLCASSLTTGPSYEQYFGPGTRLTVT.

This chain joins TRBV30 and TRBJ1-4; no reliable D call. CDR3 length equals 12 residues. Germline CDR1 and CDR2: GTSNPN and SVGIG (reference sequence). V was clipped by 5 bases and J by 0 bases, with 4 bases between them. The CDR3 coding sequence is TGTGCCTGGCCGGCAACTAATGAAAAACTGTTTTTT. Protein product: CAWPATNEKLFF. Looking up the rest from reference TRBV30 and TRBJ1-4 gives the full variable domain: SQTIHQWPATLVQPVGSPLSLECTVEGTSNPNLYWYRQAAGRGLQLLFYSVGIGQISSEVPQNLSASRPQDRQFILSSKKLLLSDSGFYLCAWPATNEKLFFGSGTQLSVL.

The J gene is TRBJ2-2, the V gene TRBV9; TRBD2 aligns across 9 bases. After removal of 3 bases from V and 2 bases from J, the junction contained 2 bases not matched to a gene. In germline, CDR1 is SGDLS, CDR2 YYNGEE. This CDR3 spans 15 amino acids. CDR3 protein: CASSASGTNTGELFF. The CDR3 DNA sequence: TGTGCCAGCAGCGCTAGCGGGACAAACACCGGGGAGCTGTTTTTT.

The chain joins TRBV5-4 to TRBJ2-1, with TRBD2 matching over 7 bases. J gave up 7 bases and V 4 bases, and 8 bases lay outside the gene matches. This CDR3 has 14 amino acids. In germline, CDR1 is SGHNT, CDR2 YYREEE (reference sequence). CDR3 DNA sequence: TGTGCCAGCAGCCTAGCGGCATTAGGAAATGAGCAGTTCTTC. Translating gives CASSLAALGNEQFF. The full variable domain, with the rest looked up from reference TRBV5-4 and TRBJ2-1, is ETGVTQSPTHLIKTRGQQVTLRCSSQSGHNTVSWYQQALGQGPQFIFQYYREEENGRGNFPPRFSGLQFPNYSSELNVNALELDDSALYLCASSLAALGNEQFFGPGTRLTVL.